The clone carrying this T cell receptor (beta chain) was picked up many times. This record comes from a study of Graves' ophthalmopathy and Graves' hyperthyroidism. Amplification of the TCR beta CDR3 regions used RNA transcripts (as template). The authors performed first-round RT-PCR with HTBI primers and then a second-round multiplex PCR. One entry per CDR3 protein results from TCRdb running MiXCR on the multiplex PCR reads. Among hundreds of thousands of distinct CDR3 sequences listed, approximately 15% were seen once. A roughly 10 ml volume of fresh peripheral blood provided the PBMCs. Trimming took off 6 bases at V and 5 bases at J, with 17 bases between the two ends. CDR1 is MNHEY, CDR2 SVGAGI, per germline. The CDR3 runs to 15 residues.

This receptor was obtained from a woman aged 25 to 39 with Graves' ophthalmopathy. Input material: blood. The chain has TRBV6-5 and TRBJ1-5; D gene unclear. The CDR3 DNA reads as TGTGCCAGCAGCTTTGGACCGAGATCATATCAGCCCCAGCATTTT. This translates into CASSFGPRSYQPQHF.